The T cell receptor (beta chain) described here comes from a study of T cells in localized non-small cell lung cancer. Study findings and constraints: Appearances in adjacent lung were noted for a median 57 of the top 100 tumor clones. The study found T cell clonality highest in uninvolved adjacent lung, above tumor. Sequence data derive from only one tumor region, so heterogeneity remains possible.

Comments on this clone: What it binds is unknown.

Clones were sequenced by immunoSEQ multiplex PCR, and TCRdb holds only the in-frame ones, with some missing. The sample consists of some 21,000 clones, approximately 91% of them appearing once. V lost 8 bases to trimming and J lost 2 bases, with 9 bases between them. The germline V gene has CDR1 SNHLY and CDR2 FYNNEI. This CDR3 is 12 amino acids long. The sample consisted of peripheral blood, taken before any cancer treatment. This TCR derives from a man between 35 and 75 years old with stage I lung adenocarcinoma. This sequence joins TRBV2 and TRBJ2-5, with D possibly TRBD2 on 6 matching bases. In DNA form, the CDR3 reads TGTGCCAGCGGGAGGACTCAAGAGACCCAGTACTTC. The encoded protein is CASGRTQETQYF.